This record looks at one T cell receptor (beta chain) sequence and its context. MiXCR, run by TCRdb on the PCR reads, gives a single entry per CDR3 protein. The sample has 250,000 to 350,000 distinct CDR3 sequences, 20% to 25% seen once. Trimming shortened V by 5 bases and J by 2 bases, and 16 bases separated the two germline ends. Germline CDR1 is MNHEY and CDR2 is SMNVEV (reference sequence). The CDR3 is made up of 16 amino acids. This sample is part of a study of molecular identifiers for immune sequencing clone quantification. The sequenced material came from naive CD8+ T cells from blood, with Jurkat cell RNA spiked in. Stated subset: FACS-sorted CD8+CD4-CCR7+CD45RA+ naive T cells. The sequence came from a human donor in good health. Some libraries in this study had Jurkat cell RNA spiked in. The chain recombines TRBV27 with TRBJ2-1; D perhaps matches TRBD2 (7 bases). The CDR3 DNA follows: TGTGCCAGCAGTCCTCCGCGGGGGCCAACCTACAATGAGCAGTTCTTC. Its protein is CASSPPRGPTYNEQFF.